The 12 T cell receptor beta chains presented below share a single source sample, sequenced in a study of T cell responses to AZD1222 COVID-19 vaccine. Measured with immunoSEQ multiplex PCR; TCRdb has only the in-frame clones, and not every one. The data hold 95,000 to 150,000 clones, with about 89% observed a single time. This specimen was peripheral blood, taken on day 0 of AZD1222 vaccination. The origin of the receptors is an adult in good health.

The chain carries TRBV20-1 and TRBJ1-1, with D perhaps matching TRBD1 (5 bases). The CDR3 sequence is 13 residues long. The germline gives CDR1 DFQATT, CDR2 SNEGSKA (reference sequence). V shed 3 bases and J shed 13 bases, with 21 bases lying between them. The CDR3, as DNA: TGCAGTGCTAGTGGCTTCGGGGTCCCGGGGGGTTTCTTT. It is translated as CSASGFGVPGGFF.

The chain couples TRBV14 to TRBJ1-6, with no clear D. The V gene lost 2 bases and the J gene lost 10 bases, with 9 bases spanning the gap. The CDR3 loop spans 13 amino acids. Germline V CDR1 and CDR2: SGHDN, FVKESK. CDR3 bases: TGTGCCAGCAGCCAAAGCGACTTCTCACCCCTCCACTTT. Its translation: CASSQSDFSPLHF.

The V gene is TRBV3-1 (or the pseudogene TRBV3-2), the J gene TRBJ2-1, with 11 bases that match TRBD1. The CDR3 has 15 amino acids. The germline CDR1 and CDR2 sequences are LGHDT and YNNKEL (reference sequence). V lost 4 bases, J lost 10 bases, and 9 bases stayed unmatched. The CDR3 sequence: CASSRSPGQGGEQFF. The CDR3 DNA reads TGTGCCAGCAGCCGATCGCCGGGACAGGGGGGCGAGCAGTTCTTC.

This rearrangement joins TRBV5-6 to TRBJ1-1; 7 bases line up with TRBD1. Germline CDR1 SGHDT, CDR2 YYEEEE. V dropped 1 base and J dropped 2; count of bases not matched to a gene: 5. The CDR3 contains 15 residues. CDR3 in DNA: TGTGCCAGCAGCTTGCCGACAGGGATAAACACTGAAGCTTTCTTT. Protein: CASSLPTGINTEAFF. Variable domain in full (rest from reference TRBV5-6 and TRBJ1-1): DAGVTQSPTHLIKTRGQQVTLRCSPKSGHDTVSWYQQALGQGPQFIFQYYEEEERQRGNFPDRFSGHQFPNYSSELNVNALLLGDSALYLCASSLPTGINTEAFFGQGTRLTVV.

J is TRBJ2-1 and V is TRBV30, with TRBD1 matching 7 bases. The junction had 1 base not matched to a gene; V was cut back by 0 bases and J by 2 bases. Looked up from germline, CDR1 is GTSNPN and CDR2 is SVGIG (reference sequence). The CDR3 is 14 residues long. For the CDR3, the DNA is TGTGCCTGGAGTGTACAGGGGACCTACAATGAGCAGTTCTTC. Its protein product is CAWSVQGTYNEQFF.

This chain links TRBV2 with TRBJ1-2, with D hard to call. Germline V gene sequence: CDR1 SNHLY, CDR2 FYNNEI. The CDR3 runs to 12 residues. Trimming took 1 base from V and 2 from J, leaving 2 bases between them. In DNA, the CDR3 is TGTGCCAGCAGTGAAGAGAACTATGGCTACACCTTC. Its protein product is CASSEENYGYTF.

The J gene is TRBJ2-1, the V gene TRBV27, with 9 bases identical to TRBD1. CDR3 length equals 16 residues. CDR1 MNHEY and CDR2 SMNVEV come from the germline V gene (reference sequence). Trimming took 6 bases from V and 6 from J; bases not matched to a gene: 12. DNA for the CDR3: TGTGCCAGCAGCCGCCGGGGACAGGGTTTAAGCAATGAGCAGTTCTTC. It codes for CASSRRGQGLSNEQFF.

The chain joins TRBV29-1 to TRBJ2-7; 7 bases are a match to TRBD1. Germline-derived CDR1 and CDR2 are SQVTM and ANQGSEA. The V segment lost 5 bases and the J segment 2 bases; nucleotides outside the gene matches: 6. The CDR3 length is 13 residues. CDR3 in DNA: TGCAGCGTTCCGGGACAGCGCACCTACGAGCAGTACTTC. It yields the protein CSVPGQRTYEQYF.

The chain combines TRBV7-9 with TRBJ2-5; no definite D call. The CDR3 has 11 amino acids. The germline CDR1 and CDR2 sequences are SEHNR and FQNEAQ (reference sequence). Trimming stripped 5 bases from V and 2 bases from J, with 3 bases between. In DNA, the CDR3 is TGTGCCAGCAGCCGGCAAGAGACCCAGTACTTC. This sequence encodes CASSRQETQYF.

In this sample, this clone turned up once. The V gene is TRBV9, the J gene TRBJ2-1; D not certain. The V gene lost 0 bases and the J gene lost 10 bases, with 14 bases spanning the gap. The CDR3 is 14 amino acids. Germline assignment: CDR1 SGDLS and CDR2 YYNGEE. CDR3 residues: CASSVGTTPAEQFF. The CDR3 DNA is TGTGCCAGCAGCGTAGGCACCACCCCTGCCGAGCAGTTCTTC.

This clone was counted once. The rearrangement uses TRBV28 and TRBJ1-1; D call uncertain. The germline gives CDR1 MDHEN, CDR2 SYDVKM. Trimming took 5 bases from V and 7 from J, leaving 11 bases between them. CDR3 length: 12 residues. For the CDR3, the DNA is TGTGCCAGCAGTCTCCAAACCAGTGAAGCTTTCTTT. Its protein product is CASSLQTSEAFF.

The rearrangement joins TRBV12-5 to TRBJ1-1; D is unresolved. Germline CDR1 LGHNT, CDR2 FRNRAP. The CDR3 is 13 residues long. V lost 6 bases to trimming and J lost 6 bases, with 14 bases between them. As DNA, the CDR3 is TGTGCTAGTGGAAGCCAACAATTCGCTGAAGCTTTCTTT. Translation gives CASGSQQFAEAFF.